Sequencing of this T cell receptor (beta chain) was carried out in a study of blood T cell repertoires in COVID-19. Study background: Acute-phase and convalescent COVID-19 samples originated in the United States, Italy and Spain. The analysed material was cDNA or gDNA that came from T cells, B-cell-depleted T cells, or PBMCs.

The CDR3 is 15 amino acids. Per germline, CDR1 ENHRY and CDR2 SYGVKD. V lost 6 bases and J 0 bases, leaving 12 bases between the germline ends. How the authors handled the data: Estimation of nucleated cell counts was performed using reference gene primer amplification. The assay was immunoSEQ multiplex PCR, and TCRdb's table has in-frame clones only and misses some. From that table come the V and J calls and clone size; the DNA was used to work out D and trimming. The table lists about 150,000 clones, about four fifths of them singletons, with roughly 0.58% in the top ten. The sample taken for sequencing was peripheral blood. This rearrangement joins TRBV10-3 to TRBJ2-1; the D gene is possibly TRBD2 (5 bases). The sequence was collected from a man aged 55 to 70 with acute or convalescent COVID-19. The CDR3 nucleotides are TGTGCCATCAGCCCCCGACGGGACTCCTACAATGAGCAGTTCTTC. It translates to CAISPRRDSYNEQFF.